This T cell receptor (beta chain) was retrieved from a study of radiation and T cells in renal cell carcinoma. Repertoires were generated with immunoSEQ multiplex PCR, while TCRdb's copy carries only in-frame clones and drops some. The table lists 110,000 to 150,000 clones, around 78% of them singletons. The CDR3 sequence is 13 residues long. Trimming shortened V by 7 bases and J by 8 bases, and 13 bases separated the two germline ends. The germline gives CDR1 SGDLS, CDR2 YYNGEE. Time point here: baseline pretreatment blood. This sample's treatment: 15 Gy SBRT to primary tumor, nephrectomy 4 weeks later.

Sequencing used blood, obtained from a patient whose treatment included radiotherapy and nephrectomy. The clonotype originates from a woman aged 50 to 60 with renal cell carcinoma. The chain carries TRBV9 and TRBJ1-6; D is possibly TRBD1 (6 bases). CDR3 in DNA: TGTGCCAGCGGCGGGGGGCCGGATTCACCCCTCCACTTT. Translated, it gives CASGGGPDSPLHF.